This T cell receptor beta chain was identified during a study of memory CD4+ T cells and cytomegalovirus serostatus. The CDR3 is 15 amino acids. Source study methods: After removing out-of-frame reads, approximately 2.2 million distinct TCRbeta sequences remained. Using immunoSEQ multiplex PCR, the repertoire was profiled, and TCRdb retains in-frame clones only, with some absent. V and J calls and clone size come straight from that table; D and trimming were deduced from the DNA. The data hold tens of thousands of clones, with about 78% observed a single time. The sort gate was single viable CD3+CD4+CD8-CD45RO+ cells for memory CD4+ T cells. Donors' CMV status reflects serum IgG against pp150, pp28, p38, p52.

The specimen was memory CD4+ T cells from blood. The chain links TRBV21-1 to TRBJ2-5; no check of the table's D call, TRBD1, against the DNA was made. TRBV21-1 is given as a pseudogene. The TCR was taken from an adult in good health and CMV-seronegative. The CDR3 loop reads CASSTARPRAETQYF. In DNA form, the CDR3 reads TGTGCCAGCAGCACCGCGCGGCCCAGGGCGGAGACCCAGTACTTC.